Sequencing of this TCR beta chain was carried out in a study of beta chain features in type 1 diabetes. The study, taken as a whole, reports: All four CD4+ subsets from Type 1 diabetes patients carried moderately but significantly shorter TCRB CDR3s.

The V segment lost 6 bases and the J segment 1 base; nucleotides outside the gene matches: 1. CDR1 and CDR2 (germline): SGHTA, FQGNSA. The CDR3 runs 16 residues. This clone was recorded a few times. The target antigen is unknown. TCRB transcripts that were expressed got sequenced, as all of the isolated RNA had been reverse transcribed. Profiled with immunoSEQ multiplex PCR; TCRdb holds only in-frame clones, not every one. There are around 250,000 clones in the sample; roughly an eighth occur only once, and around 0.016% lies in the top ten. The chain couples TRBV7-2 to TRBJ2-3, with 16 bases fitting TRBD2. The sequencing sample was made of naive CD4+ T cells from blood. The origin of this receptor is a man younger than 45 with type 1 diabetes. The CDR3 reads CASRGTSGRGTDTQYF. The CDR3, as DNA: TGTGCCAGCAGAGGGACTAGCGGGAGGGGCACAGATACGCAGTATTTT.